This TCR beta chain stems from a study of Ad26.COV2.S vaccination and SARS-CoV-2 variants. Across the whole study: It was the COV1001 Ad26.COV2.S trial arm that included the donor.

Some clones are missing from TCRdb's copy, which holds only in-frame ones; the method was immunoSEQ multiplex PCR. The repertoire has 350,000 to 450,000 clones, under 90% of them found once; the top ten carry about 8%. Regarding treatment: some 20 received Ad26.COV2.S at low or high dose, single or two shots; about 5 received placebo; per-sample allocation not given. Collection of samples fell on day 63 after the first vaccine or placebo injection. Trimming removed 0 bases from V and 0 bases from J, with 7 bases in between. The V gene's germline CDR1 is MNHEY and CDR2 SVGAGI. CDR3 length: 15 amino acids. This clone was observed once.

The clonotype originates from a person aged 18-65 years who received the Ad26.COV2.S COVID-19 vaccine or a placebo. This chain uses TRBV6-5 with TRBJ2-3, with D possibly matching TRBD2 (5 bases). The starting material was peripheral blood, obtained in a trial of Ad26.COV2.S vaccine versus placebo. The CDR3 reads CASSYSRASTDTQYF. As DNA, the CDR3 is TGTGCCAGCAGTTACTCGAGGGCTAGCACAGATACGCAGTATTTT.